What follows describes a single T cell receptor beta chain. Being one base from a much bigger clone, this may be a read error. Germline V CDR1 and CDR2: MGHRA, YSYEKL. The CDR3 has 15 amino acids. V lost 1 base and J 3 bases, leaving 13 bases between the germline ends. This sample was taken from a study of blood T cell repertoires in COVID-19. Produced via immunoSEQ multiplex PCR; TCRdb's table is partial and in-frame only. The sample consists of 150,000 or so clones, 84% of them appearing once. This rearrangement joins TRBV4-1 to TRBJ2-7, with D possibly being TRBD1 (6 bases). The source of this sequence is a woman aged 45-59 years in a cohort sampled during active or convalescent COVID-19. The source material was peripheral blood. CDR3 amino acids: CASSQGGHLLYEQYF. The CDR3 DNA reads TGCGCCAGCAGCCAAGGGGGACATCTGCTCTACGAGCAGTACTTC.